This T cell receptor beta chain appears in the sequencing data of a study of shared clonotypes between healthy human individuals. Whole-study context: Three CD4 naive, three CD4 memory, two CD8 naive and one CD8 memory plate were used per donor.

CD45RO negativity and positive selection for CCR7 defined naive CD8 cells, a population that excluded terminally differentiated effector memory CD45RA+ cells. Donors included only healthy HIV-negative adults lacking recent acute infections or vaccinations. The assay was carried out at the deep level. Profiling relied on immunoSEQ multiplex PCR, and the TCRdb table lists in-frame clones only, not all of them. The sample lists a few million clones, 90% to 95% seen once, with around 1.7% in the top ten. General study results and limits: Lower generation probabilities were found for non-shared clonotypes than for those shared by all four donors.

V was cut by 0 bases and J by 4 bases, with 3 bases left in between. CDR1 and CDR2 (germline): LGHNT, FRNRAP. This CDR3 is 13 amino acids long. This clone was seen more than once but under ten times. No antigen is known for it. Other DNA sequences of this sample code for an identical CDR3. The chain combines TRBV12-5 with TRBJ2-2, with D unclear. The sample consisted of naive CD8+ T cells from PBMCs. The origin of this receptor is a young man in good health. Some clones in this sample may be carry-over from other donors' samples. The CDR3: CASGLVLTGELFF. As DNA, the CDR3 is TGTGCTAGTGGTTTGGTGCTCACCGGGGAGCTGTTTTTT.